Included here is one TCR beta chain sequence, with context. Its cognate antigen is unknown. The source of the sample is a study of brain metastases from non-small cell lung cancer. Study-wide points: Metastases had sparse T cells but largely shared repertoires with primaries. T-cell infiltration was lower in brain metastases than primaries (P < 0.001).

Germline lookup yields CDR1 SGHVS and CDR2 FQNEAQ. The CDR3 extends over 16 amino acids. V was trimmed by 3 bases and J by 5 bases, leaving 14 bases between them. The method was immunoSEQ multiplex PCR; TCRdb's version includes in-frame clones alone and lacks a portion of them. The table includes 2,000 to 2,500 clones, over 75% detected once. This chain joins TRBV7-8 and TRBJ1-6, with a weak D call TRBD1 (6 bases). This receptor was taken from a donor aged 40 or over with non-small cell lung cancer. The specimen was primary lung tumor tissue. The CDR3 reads CASSFPGAGDNSPLHF. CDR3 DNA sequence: TGTGCCAGCAGCTTTCCGGGAGCAGGGGATAATTCACCCCTCCACTTT.